This T cell receptor beta chain was captured in a study of T cell responses to AZD1222 COVID-19 vaccine. Clones were read by immunoSEQ multiplex PCR, and TCRdb kept only the in-frame ones, dropping some. In the table there are some 150,000 clones, approximately 90% of which are singletons. In germline, CDR1 is SGHAT, CDR2 FQNNGV. V lost 4 bases and J lost 4; bases outside the gene matches: 9. The CDR3 loop spans 15 amino acids. Sequences were derived from peripheral blood, sampled on day 0 of AZD1222 vaccination. This receptor was obtained from an adult in good health. The chain is built from TRBV11-2 and TRBJ1-2, with 7 bases aligning to TRBD1. CDR3 in amino acids: CASSSGTERAYGYTF. The CDR3 DNA is TGTGCCAGCAGCTCCGGGACAGAGAGGGCCTATGGCTACACCTTC. The full variable domain, with the rest looked up from reference TRBV11-2 and TRBJ1-2, is EAGVAQSPRYKIIEKRQSVAFWCNPISGHATLYWYQQILGQGPKLLIQFQNNGVVDDSQLPKDRFSAERLKGVDSTLKIQPAKLEDSAVYLCASSSGTERAYGYTFGSGTRLTVV.